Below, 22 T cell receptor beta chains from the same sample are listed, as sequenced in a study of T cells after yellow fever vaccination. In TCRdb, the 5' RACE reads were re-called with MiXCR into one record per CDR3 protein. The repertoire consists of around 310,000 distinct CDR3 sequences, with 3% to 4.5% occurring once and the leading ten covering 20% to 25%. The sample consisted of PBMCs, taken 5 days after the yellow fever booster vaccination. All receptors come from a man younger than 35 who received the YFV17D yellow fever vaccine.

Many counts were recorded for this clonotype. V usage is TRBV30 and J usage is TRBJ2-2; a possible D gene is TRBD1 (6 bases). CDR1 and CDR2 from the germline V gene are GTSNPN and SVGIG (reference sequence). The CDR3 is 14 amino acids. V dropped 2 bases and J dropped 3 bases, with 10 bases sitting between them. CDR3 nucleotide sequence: TGTGCCTGGAGTCGGGACACCGACACCGGGGAGCTGTTTTTT. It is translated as CAWSRDTDTGELFF. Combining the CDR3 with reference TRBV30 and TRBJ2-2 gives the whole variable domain SQTIHQWPATLVQPVGSPLSLECTVEGTSNPNLYWYRQAAGRGLQLLFYSVGIGQISSEVPQNLSASRPQDRQFILSSKKLLLSDSGFYLCAWSRDTDTGELFFGEGSRLTVL.

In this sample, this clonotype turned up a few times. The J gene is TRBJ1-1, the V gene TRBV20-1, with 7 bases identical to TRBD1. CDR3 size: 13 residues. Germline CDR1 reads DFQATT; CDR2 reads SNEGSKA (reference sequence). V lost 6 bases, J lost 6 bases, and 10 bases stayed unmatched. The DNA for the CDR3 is TGCAGTGCAGGACAGGTCGATGGGGCTGAAGCTTTCTTT. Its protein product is CSAGQVDGAEAFF.

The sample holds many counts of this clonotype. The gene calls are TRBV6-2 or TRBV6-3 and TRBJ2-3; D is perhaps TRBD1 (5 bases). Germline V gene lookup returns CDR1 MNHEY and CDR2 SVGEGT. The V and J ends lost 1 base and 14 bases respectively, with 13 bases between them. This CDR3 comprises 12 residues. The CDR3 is CASSYYQGKWYF. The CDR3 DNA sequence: TGTGCCAGCAGTTACTACCAGGGAAAGTGGTATTTT.

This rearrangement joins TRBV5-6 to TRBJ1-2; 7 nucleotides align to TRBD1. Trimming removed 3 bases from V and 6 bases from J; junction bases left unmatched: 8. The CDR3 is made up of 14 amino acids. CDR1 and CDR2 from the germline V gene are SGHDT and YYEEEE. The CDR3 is CASSSTTGKHGYTF. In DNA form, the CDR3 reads TGTGCCAGCAGCTCGACGACAGGGAAGCATGGCTACACCTTC. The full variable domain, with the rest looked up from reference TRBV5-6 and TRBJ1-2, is DAGVTQSPTHLIKTRGQQVTLRCSPKSGHDTVSWYQQALGQGPQFIFQYYEEEERQRGNFPDRFSGHQFPNYSSELNVNALLLGDSALYLCASSSTTGKHGYTFGSGTRLTVV.

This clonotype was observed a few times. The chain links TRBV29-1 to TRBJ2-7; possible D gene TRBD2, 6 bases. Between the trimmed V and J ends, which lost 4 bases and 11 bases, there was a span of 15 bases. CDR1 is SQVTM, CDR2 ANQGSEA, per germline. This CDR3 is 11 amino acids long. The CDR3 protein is CSVGGPGEEYF. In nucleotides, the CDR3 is TGCAGCGTTGGTGGGCCCGGGGAGGAGTACTTC.

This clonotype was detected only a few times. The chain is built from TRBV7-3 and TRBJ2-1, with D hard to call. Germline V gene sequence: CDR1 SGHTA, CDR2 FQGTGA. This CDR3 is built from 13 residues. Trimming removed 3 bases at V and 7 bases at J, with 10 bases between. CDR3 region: CASSLGLGNEQFF. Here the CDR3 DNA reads TGTGCCAGCAGCTTGGGCCTGGGGAATGAGCAGTTCTTC.

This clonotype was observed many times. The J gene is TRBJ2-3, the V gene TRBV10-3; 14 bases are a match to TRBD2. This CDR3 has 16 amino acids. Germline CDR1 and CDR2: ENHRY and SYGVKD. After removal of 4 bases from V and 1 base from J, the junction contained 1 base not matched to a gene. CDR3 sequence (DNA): TGTGCCATCAGTGTGGGACTAGCGGGGGGCACAGATACGCAGTATTTT. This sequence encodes CAISVGLAGGTDTQYF.

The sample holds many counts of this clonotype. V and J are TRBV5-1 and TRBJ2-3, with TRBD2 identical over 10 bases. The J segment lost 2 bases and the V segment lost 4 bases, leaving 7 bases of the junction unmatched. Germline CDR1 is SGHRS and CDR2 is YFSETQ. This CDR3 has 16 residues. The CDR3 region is CASSKMTSGSTDTQYF. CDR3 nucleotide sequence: TGCGCCAGCAGCAAGATGACTAGCGGGTCCACAGATACGCAGTATTTT.

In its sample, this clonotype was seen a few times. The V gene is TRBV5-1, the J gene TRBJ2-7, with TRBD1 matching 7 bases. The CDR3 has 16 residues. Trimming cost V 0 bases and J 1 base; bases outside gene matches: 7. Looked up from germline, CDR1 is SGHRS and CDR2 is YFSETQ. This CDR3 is CASSLANRGLSYEQYV. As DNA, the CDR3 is TGCGCCAGCAGCTTGGCCAACAGGGGTCTATCCTACGAGCAGTACGTC.

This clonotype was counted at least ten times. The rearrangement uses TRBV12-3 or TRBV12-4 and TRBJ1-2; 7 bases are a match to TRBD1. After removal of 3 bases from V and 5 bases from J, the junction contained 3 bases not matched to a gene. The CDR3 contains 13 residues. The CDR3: CASSFGQAYGYTF. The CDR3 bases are TGTGCCAGCAGTTTCGGACAGGCGTATGGCTACACCTTC.

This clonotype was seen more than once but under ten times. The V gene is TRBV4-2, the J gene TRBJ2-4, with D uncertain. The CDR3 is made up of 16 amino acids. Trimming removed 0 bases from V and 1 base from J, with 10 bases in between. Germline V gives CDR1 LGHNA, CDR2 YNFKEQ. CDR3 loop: CASSQDSSRAKNIQYF. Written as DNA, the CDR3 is TGTGCCAGCAGCCAAGATAGTTCCAGGGCCAAAAACATTCAGTACTTC.

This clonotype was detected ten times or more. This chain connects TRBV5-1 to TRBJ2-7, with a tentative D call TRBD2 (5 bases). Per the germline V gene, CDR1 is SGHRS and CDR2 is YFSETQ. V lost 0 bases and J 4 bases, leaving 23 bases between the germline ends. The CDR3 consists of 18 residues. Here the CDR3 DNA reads TGCGCCAGCAGCTTGGCAGAGTTGGGGTCCCTTGAGGGTTACGAGCAGTACTTC. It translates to CASSLAELGSLEGYEQYF.

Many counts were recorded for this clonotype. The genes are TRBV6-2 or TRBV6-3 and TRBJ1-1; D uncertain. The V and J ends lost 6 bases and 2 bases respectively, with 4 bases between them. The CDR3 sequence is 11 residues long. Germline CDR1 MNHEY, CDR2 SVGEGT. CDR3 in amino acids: CASRDNTEAFF. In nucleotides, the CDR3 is TGTGCCAGCAGGGATAACACTGAAGCTTTCTTT.

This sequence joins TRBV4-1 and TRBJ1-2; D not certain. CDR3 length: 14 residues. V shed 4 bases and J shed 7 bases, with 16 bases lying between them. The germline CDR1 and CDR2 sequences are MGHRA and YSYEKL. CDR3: CASSRQNPLRGYTF. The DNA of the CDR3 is TGCGCCAGCAGCCGTCAGAACCCCCTCCGTGGCTACACCTTC.

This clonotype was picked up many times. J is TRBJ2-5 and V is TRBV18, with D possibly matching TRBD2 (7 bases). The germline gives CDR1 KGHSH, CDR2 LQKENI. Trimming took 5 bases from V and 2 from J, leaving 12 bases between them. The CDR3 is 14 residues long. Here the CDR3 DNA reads TGTGCCAGCTCATCGGGGGGCAGTCAAGAGACCCAGTACTTC. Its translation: CASSSGGSQETQYF. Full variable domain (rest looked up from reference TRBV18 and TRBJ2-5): NAGVMQNPRHLVRRRGQEARLRCSPMKGHSHVYWYRQLPEEGLKFMVYLQKENIIDESGMPKERFSAEFPKEGPSILRIQQVVRGDSAAYFCASSSGGSQETQYFGPGTRLLVL.

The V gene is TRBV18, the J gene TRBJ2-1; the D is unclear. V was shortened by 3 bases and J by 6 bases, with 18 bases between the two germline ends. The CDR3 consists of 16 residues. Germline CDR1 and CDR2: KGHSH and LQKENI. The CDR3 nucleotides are TGTGCCAGCTCACCCCGCAACTCCCTTGCATCCAATGAGCAGTTCTTC. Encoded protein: CASSPRNSLASNEQFF.

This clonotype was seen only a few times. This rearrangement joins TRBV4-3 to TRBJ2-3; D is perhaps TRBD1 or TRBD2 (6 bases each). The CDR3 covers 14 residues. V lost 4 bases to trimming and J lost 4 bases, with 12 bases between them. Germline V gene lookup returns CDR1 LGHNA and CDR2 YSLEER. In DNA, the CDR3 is TGCGCCAGCAGCCCTAGGGGGGTGGCAGATACGCAGTATTTT. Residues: CASSPRGVADTQYF.

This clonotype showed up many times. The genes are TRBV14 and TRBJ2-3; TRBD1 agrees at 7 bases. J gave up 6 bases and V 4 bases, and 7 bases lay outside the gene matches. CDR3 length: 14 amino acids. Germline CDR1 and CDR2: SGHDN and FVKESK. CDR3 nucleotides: TGTGCCAGCAGCCCCAGAGTAGGGGGCGATACGCAGTATTTT. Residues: CASSPRVGGDTQYF.

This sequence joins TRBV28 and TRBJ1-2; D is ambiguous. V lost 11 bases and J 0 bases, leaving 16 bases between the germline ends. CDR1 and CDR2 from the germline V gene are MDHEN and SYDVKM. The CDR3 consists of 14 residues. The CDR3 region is CAVGSYASNYGYTF. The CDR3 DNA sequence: TGTGCCGTGGGCAGCTACGCATCTAACTATGGCTACACCTTC.

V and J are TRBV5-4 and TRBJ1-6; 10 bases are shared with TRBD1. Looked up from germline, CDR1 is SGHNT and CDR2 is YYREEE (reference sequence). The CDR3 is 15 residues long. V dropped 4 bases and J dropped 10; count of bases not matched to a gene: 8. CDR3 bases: TGTGCCAGCAGCGCCCGGGACAGGGGAGACTCACCCCTCCACTTT. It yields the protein CASSARDRGDSPLHF.

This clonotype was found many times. The CDR3 coding sequence is TGTGCCAGCAGCGCTGAGCTAGCGGCGGATCTCCCAGATACGCAGTATTTT. Protein product: CASSAELAADLPDTQYF. This chain links TRBV7-8 with TRBJ2-3; 7 nucleotides line up with TRBD2. Germline V gene sequence: CDR1 SGHVS, CDR2 FQNEAQ. V lost 5 bases, J lost 4 bases, and 15 bases stayed unmatched. This CDR3 contains 17 residues.

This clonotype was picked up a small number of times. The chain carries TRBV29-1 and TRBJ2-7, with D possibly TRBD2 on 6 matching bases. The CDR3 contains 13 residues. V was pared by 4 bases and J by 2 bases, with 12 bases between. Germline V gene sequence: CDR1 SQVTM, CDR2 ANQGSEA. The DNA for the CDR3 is TGCAGCGTTGCGGGAGCTTCGCCCTACGAGCAGTACGTC. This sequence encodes CSVAGASPYEQYV.